This T cell receptor (beta chain) was identified during a study of cytomegalovirus exposure and HLA in healthy donors. Study summary: The early release's HLA-typed donors yielded some 85 million unique TCRs. Researchers found that just over 80% of some 400 genotyped donors fell within the Caucasian-associated ancestry cluster.

A multiplex PCR was run with 60 Vbeta primers and 13 Jbeta primers. Clones were sequenced by immunoSEQ multiplex PCR, and TCRdb holds only the in-frame ones, with some missing. Found here are approximately 150,000 clones, approximately 67% of them singletons; the top ten hold 4% to 5.5%. Concerning this clone: What it binds is unknown.

Overall study results and limits: Reports indicate that TCR beta sequences accurately predicted the HLA-A and HLA-B alleles of most subjects.

The length of the CDR3 is 15 residues. Trimming pared 0 bases from V and 4 bases from J, leaving 12 bases between. Germline values: CDR1 LGHNA, CDR2 YNFKEQ. V usage is TRBV4-2 and J usage is TRBJ1-1; no clear D. This TCR derives from a woman aged 18-29 years in good health and CMV-seropositive. Specimen: PBMCs. CDR3 protein: CASSQEVRGGTEAFF. The CDR3 DNA reads TGTGCCAGCAGCCAAGAAGTCCGGGGTGGCACTGAAGCTTTCTTT.